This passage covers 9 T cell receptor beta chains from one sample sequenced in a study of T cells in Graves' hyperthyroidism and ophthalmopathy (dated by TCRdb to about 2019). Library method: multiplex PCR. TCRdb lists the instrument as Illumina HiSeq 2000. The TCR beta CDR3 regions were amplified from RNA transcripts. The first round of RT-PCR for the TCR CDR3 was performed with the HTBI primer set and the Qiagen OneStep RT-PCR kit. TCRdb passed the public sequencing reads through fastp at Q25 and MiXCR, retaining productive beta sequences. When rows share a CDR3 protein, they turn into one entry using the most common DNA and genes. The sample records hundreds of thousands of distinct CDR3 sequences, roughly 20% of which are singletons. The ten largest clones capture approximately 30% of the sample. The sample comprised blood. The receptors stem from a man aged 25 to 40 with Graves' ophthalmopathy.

This CDR3 is CASSFGQIYEQYF. In DNA form, the CDR3 reads TGTGCCAGCAGCTTCGGACAAATCTACGAGCAGTACTTC. The chain carries TRBV13 and TRBJ2-7, with D maybe TRBD1 (5 bases). Germline CDR1 and CDR2: PRHDT and FYEKMQ (reference sequence). V was shortened by 3 bases and J by 3 bases, with 9 bases between the two germline ends. There are 13 residues in the CDR3.

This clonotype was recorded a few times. This chain's CDR3 is CSARGLAGGPSSYEQYF. The DNA for the CDR3 is TGCAGTGCCCGAGGACTAGCGGGTGGCCCAAGCTCCTACGAGCAGTACTTC. J is TRBJ2-7 and V is TRBV20-1; 11 nucleotides match TRBD2. In germline, CDR1 is DFQATT, CDR2 SNEGSKA (reference sequence). V lost 6 bases to trimming and J lost 0 bases; unmatched junction nucleotides: 13. The CDR3 loop spans 17 amino acids.

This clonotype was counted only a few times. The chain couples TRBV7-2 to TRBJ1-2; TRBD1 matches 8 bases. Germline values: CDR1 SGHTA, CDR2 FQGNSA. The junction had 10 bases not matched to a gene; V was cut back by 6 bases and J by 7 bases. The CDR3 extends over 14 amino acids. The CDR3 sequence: CASSSWQGAGGYTF. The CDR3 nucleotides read TGTGCCAGCAGTAGTTGGCAGGGGGCAGGTGGCTACACCTTC.

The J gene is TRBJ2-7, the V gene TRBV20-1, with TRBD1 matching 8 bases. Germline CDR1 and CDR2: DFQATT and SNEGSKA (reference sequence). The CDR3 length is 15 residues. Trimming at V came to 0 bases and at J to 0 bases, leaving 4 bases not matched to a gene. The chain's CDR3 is CSARESTGASYEQYF. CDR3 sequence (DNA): TGCAGTGCTAGAGAGTCGACAGGGGCCTCCTACGAGCAGTACTTC.

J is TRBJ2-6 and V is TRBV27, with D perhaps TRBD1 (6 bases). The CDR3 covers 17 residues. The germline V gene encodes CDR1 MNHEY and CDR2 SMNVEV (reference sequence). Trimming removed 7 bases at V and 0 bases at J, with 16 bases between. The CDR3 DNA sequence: TGTGCCAGCACCCCTCGGCTGGGGGCCTCTGGGGCCAACGTCCTGACTTTC. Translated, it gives CASTPRLGASGANVLTF.

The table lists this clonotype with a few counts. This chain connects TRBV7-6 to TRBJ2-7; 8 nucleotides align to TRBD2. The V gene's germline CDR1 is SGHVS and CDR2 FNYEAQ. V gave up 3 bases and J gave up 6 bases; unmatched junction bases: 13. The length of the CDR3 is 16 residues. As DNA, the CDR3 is TGTGCCAGCAGCTTCGGCGGGAGGAAAAGTTCAGGCGAGCAGTACTTC. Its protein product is CASSFGGRKSSGEQYF.

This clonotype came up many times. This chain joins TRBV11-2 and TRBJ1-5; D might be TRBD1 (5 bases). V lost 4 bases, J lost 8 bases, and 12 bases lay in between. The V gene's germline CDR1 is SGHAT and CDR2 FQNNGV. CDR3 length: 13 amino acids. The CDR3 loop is CASSSGPLEPQHF. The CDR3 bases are TGTGCCAGCAGCTCAGGGCCGCTTGAGCCCCAGCATTTT.

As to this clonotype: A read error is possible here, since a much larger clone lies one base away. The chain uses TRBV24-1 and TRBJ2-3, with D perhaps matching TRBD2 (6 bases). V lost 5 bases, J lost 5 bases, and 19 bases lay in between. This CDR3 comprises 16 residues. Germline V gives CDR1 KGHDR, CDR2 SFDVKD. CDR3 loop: CATSGLPGGGGDTQYF. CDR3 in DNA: TGTGCCACCAGTGGTTTACCCGGGGGAGGTGGAGATACGCAGTATTTT.

CDR3 region: CASRGTSGSLAKNIQYF. The CDR3 DNA sequence: TGTGCCAGCAGAGGGACTAGCGGGAGTTTGGCCAAAAACATTCAGTACTTC. This chain links TRBV6-2 or TRBV6-3 with TRBJ2-4; 14 positions agree with TRBD2. V lost 6 bases, J lost 1 base, and 5 bases stayed unmatched. CDR3 length equals 17 residues. Germline CDR1 reads MNHEY; CDR2 reads SVGEGT.